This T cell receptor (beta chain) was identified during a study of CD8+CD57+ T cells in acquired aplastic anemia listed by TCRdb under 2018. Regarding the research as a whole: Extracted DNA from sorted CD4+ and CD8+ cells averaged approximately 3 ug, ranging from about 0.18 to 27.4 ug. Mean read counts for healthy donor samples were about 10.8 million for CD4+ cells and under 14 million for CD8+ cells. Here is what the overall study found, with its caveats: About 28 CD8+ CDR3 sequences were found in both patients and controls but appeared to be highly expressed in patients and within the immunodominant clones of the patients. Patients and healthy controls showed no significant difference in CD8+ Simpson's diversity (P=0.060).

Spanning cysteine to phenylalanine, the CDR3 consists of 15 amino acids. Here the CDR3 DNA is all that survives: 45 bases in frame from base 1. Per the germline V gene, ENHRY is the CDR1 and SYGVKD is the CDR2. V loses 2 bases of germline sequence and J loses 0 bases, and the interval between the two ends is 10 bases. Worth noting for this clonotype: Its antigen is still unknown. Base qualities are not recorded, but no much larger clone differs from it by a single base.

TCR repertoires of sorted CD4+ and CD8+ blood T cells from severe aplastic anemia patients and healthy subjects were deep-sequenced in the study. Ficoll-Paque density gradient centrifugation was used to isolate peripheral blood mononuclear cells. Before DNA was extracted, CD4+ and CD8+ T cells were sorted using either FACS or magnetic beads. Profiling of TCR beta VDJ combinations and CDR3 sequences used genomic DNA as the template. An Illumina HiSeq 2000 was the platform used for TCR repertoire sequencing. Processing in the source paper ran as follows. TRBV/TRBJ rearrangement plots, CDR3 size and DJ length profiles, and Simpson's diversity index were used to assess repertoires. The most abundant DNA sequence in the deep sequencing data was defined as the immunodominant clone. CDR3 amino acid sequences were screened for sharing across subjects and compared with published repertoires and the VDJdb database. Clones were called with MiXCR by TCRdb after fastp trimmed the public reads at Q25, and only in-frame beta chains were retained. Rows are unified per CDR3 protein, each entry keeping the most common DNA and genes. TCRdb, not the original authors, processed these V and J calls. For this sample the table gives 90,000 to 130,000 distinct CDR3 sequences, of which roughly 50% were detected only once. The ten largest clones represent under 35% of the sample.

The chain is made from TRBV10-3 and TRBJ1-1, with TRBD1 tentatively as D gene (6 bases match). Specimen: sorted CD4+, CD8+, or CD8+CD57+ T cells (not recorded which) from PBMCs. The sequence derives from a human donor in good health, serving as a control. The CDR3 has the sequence CAISEPGTMNTEAFF. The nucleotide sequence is TGTGCCATCAGTGAGCCCGGGACAATGAACACTGAAGCTTTCTTT.